A selection of T cell receptor beta chains follows, all from one sample in a study of blood T cell repertoires in COVID-19. Assay used: immunoSEQ multiplex PCR; TCRdb lists only in-frame clones, some missing. The data hold under 30,000 clones, with roughly 84% observed a single time. What was sequenced was peripheral blood. These receptor sequences come from a man aged 45-65 years with active COVID-19. The CDR3 runs from the conserved cysteine through the conserved F or W. D genes are given only for firm matches. Some rows have no size entry. The others give once, few or many, or a class for an expanded clone.

v_call: TRBV5-1
clone_size: NA
d_call: NA
j_call: TRBJ2-3
cdr3_aa: CASSLDRQGDTQYF
cdr3_nt: TGCGCCAGCAGCTTGGACAGGCAGGGAGATACGCAGTATTTT

v_call: TRBV27
clone_size: NA
d_call: TRBD1
j_call: TRBJ1-2
cdr3_aa: CASSPGQGRVGYTF
cdr3_nt: TGTGCCAGCAGTCCGGGACAGGGGCGAGTTGGCTACACCTTC

v_call: TRBV24-1
clone_size: NA
d_call: NA
j_call: TRBJ2-5
cdr3_aa: CATSPSWGLETQYF
cdr3_nt: TGTGCCACCAGCCCATCGTGGGGGCTTGAGACCCAGTACTTC

v_call: TRBV18
clone_size: NA
d_call: TRBD1
j_call: TRBJ1-3
cdr3_aa: CASSLARTGSGNTIYF
cdr3_nt: TGTGCCAGCTCACTCGCCCGGACAGGCTCTGGAAACACCATATATTTT

v_call: TRBV19
clone_size: NA
d_call: TRBD1
j_call: TRBJ2-7
cdr3_aa: CASSTPGQGAYEQYF
cdr3_nt: TGTGCCAGTAGTACCCCGGGACAGGGGGCCTACGAGCAGTACTTC

v_call: TRBV9
clone_size: few
d_call: NA
j_call: TRBJ1-1
cdr3_aa: CASSGKQGNTEAFF
cdr3_nt: TGTGCCAGCAGCGGAAAACAGGGAAACACTGAAGCTTTCTTT

v_call: TRBV9
clone_size: NA
d_call: TRBD1
j_call: TRBJ1-2
cdr3_aa: CASSARTGVGYTF
cdr3_nt: TGTGCCAGCAGCGCCAGGACAGGGGTCGGCTACACCTTC

v_call: TRBV2
clone_size: NA
d_call: TRBD1
j_call: TRBJ1-2
cdr3_aa: CASRAQDRADYGYTF
cdr3_nt: TGTGCCAGCAGAGCCCAGGACAGGGCCGACTATGGCTACACCTTC

v_call: TRBV9
clone_size: NA
d_call: NA
j_call: TRBJ1-2
cdr3_aa: CASSVQGQGGYTF
cdr3_nt: TGTGCCAGCAGCGTTCAGGGGCAGGGTGGCTACACCTTC

v_call: TRBV4-3
clone_size: NA
d_call: TRBD1
j_call: TRBJ1-1
cdr3_aa: CASSPNRGMNTEAFF
cdr3_nt: TGCGCCAGCAGCCCGAACAGGGGGATGAACACTGAAGCTTTCTTT

v_call: TRBV3-1/TRBV3-2
clone_size: NA
d_call: TRBD2
j_call: TRBJ2-3
cdr3_aa: CASSQAASGGRDTQYF
cdr3_nt: TGTGCCAGCAGCCAAGCGGCTAGCGGGGGGAGAGATACGCAGTATTTT

v_call: TRBV18
clone_size: NA
d_call: TRBD1
j_call: TRBJ2-4
cdr3_aa: CASSPKGAGKNIQYF
cdr3_nt: TGTGCCAGCTCACCAAAGGGGGCCGGCAAAAACATTCAGTACTTC

v_call: TRBV7-2
clone_size: NA
d_call: TRBD1
j_call: TRBJ2-3
cdr3_aa: CASSLGHGTGLGDTQYF
cdr3_nt: TGTGCCAGCAGCTTAGGGCACGGGACAGGGTTAGGAGATACGCAGTATTTT

v_call: TRBV24-1
clone_size: NA
d_call: TRBD2
j_call: TRBJ2-1
cdr3_aa: CATSDLGTSALGINEQFF
cdr3_nt: TGTGCCACCAGTGATCTGGGGACTAGCGCCCTCGGGATCAATGAGCAGTTCTTC

v_call: TRBV25-1
clone_size: NA
d_call: TRBD2
j_call: TRBJ2-1
cdr3_aa: CASSDPTSGRPYEQFF
cdr3_nt: TGTGCCAGCAGTGACCCGACTAGCGGGAGACCGTATGAGCAGTTCTTC

v_call: TRBV2
clone_size: NA
d_call: NA
j_call: TRBJ1-1
cdr3_aa: CASRRVLNTEAFF
cdr3_nt: TGTGCCAGCAGGAGGGTTTTGAACACTGAAGCTTTCTTT

v_call: TRBV5-6
clone_size: medium-sized
d_call: TRBD1
j_call: TRBJ2-2
cdr3_aa: CASRKQGAIPFLFF
cdr3_nt: TGTGCCAGCAGGAAACAGGGGGCAATCCCTTTCCTGTTTTTT

v_call: TRBV12-5
clone_size: NA
d_call: TRBD1
j_call: TRBJ2-5
cdr3_aa: CASGSTDRGWEETQYF
cdr3_nt: TGTGCTAGTGGTTCCACTGACAGGGGGTGGGAAGAGACCCAGTACTTC

v_call: TRBV28
clone_size: NA
d_call: TRBD1
j_call: TRBJ1-1
cdr3_aa: CAAYSQGAHTEAFF
cdr3_nt: TGTGCCGCCTACTCCCAGGGGGCGCACACTGAAGCTTTCTTT

v_call: TRBV5-1
clone_size: NA
d_call: TRBD1
j_call: TRBJ1-3
cdr3_aa: CASSSARGPPRSGNTIYF
cdr3_nt: TGCGCCAGCAGCTCGGCCAGGGGGCCTCCTAGGTCTGGAAACACCATATATTTT

v_call: TRBV5-4
clone_size: NA
d_call: NA
j_call: TRBJ2-1
cdr3_aa: CASSLQYEQFF
cdr3_nt: TGTGCCAGCAGCTTGCAGTATGAGCAGTTCTTC

v_call: TRBV24-1
clone_size: NA
d_call: NA
j_call: TRBJ1-5
cdr3_aa: CATSDSGFNSNQPQHF
cdr3_nt: TGTGCCACCAGTGATTCGGGATTTAATAGCAATCAGCCCCAGCATTTT

v_call: TRBV7-9
clone_size: once
d_call: TRBD2
j_call: TRBJ2-1
cdr3_aa: CASSFTSGGLISYNEQFF
cdr3_nt: TGTGCCAGCAGCTTCACTAGCGGAGGCCTAATTTCCTACAATGAGCAGTTCTTC

v_call: TRBV4-2
clone_size: few
d_call: NA
j_call: TRBJ1-1
cdr3_aa: CASSQEAGRMNTEAFF
cdr3_nt: TGTGCCAGCAGCCAAGAAGCGGGACGGATGAACACTGAAGCTTTCTTT

v_call: TRBV5-1
clone_size: once
d_call: NA
j_call: TRBJ2-7
cdr3_aa: CASSLIGGSYEQYF
cdr3_nt: TGCGCCAGCAGCTTGATCGGGGGCTCCTACGAGCAGTACTTC

v_call: TRBV7-3
clone_size: once
d_call: TRBD1
j_call: TRBJ1-1
cdr3_aa: CASSLRAGTGQLNTEAFF
cdr3_nt: TGTGCCAGCAGCTTACGCGCCGGGACAGGCCAATTGAACACTGAAGCTTTCTTT

v_call: TRBV2
clone_size: few
d_call: TRBD1
j_call: TRBJ1-2
cdr3_aa: CASTEGQGYGYTF
cdr3_nt: TGTGCCAGCACCGAAGGACAGGGATATGGCTACACCTTC

v_call: TRBV29-1
clone_size: NA
d_call: NA
j_call: TRBJ2-2
cdr3_aa: CSGGTGELFF
cdr3_nt: TGCAGCGGAGGAACCGGGGAGCTGTTTTTT

v_call: TRBV30
clone_size: NA
d_call: NA
j_call: TRBJ2-3
cdr3_aa: CAWGLGRGTDTQYF
cdr3_nt: TGTGCCTGGGGCCTGGGTAGAGGTACAGATACGCAGTATTTT

v_call: TRBV25-1
clone_size: NA
d_call: TRBD2
j_call: TRBJ2-5
cdr3_aa: CASSAGGGETQYF
cdr3_nt: TGTGCCAGCAGTGCGGGCGGGGGGGAGACCCAGTACTTC

v_call: TRBV6-5
clone_size: NA
d_call: NA
j_call: TRBJ2-2
cdr3_aa: CASSYSSASGELFF
cdr3_nt: TGTGCCAGCAGTTACTCGAGTGCGTCCGGGGAGCTGTTTTTT

v_call: TRBV19
clone_size: NA
d_call: NA
j_call: TRBJ2-7
cdr3_aa: CATGFMYEQYF
cdr3_nt: TGTGCCACAGGGTTTATGTACGAGCAGTACTTC

v_call: TRBV9
clone_size: NA
d_call: NA
j_call: TRBJ2-6
cdr3_aa: CASSQDKSSGANVLTF
cdr3_nt: TGTGCCAGCAGCCAGGACAAATCTTCTGGGGCCAACGTCCTGACTTTC

v_call: TRBV18
clone_size: once
d_call: TRBD1
j_call: TRBJ1-2
cdr3_aa: CASSQGTGRFGGYTF
cdr3_nt: TGTGCCAGCTCACAGGGGACAGGGAGATTCGGTGGCTACACCTTC

v_call: TRBV28
clone_size: NA
d_call: NA
j_call: TRBJ1-6
cdr3_aa: CASSFETVTYNSPLHF
cdr3_nt: TGTGCCAGCAGTTTCGAGACAGTTACCTATAATTCACCCCTCCACTTT

v_call: TRBV18
clone_size: once
d_call: NA
j_call: TRBJ2-1
cdr3_aa: CASSPLDRFTNNEQFF
cdr3_nt: TGTGCCAGCTCACCCCTCGACAGATTTACGAACAATGAGCAGTTCTTC

v_call: TRBV11-3
clone_size: NA
d_call: TRBD1
j_call: TRBJ2-2
cdr3_aa: CASSTDRGWTGELFF
cdr3_nt: TGTGCCAGCAGCACGGACAGGGGATGGACCGGGGAGCTGTTTTTT

v_call: TRBV25-1
clone_size: NA
d_call: NA
j_call: TRBJ1-4
cdr3_aa: CASSEYEVATNEKLFF
cdr3_nt: TGTGCCAGCAGTGAATATGAGGTAGCAACTAATGAAAAACTGTTTTTT

v_call: TRBV19
clone_size: NA
d_call: NA
j_call: TRBJ1-1
cdr3_aa: CASRGGAPEAFF
cdr3_nt: TGTGCCAGTAGGGGGGGGGCCCCTGAAGCTTTCTTT

v_call: TRBV30
clone_size: NA
d_call: NA
j_call: TRBJ2-5
cdr3_aa: CAWSVRSRETQYF
cdr3_nt: TGTGCCTGGAGTGTACGTAGTCGGGAGACCCAGTACTTC

v_call: TRBV29-1
clone_size: NA
d_call: NA
j_call: TRBJ2-2
cdr3_aa: CSVAERNTGELFF
cdr3_nt: TGCAGCGTTGCGGAGCGGAACACCGGGGAGCTGTTTTTT

v_call: TRBV6-5
clone_size: NA
d_call: NA
j_call: TRBJ1-6
cdr3_aa: CATYDKPFYSPLHF
cdr3_nt: TGTGCCACATATGACAAACCGTTTTATTCACCCCTCCACTTT

v_call: TRBV5-1
clone_size: NA
d_call: NA
j_call: TRBJ1-6
cdr3_aa: CASSLGLDSPLHF
cdr3_nt: TGCGCCAGCAGCTTGGGACTTGATTCACCCCTCCACTTT

v_call: TRBV10-3
clone_size: NA
d_call: NA
j_call: TRBJ1-5
cdr3_aa: CAIGHTGRGQPQHF
cdr3_nt: TGTGCCATCGGTCATACAGGGCGAGGTCAGCCCCAGCATTTT

v_call: TRBV15
clone_size: NA
d_call: NA
j_call: TRBJ2-3
cdr3_aa: CATSRDGLAVLSTDTQYF
cdr3_nt: TGTGCCACCAGCAGAGATGGGTTAGCGGTTCTTAGCACAGATACGCAGTATTTT

v_call: TRBV30
clone_size: once
d_call: NA
j_call: TRBJ1-2
cdr3_aa: CARTSNGVNYGYTF
cdr3_nt: TGTGCCCGGACATCGAACGGAGTTAACTATGGCTACACCTTC

v_call: TRBV4-1
clone_size: NA
d_call: NA
j_call: TRBJ2-7
cdr3_aa: CASSQGYGSYEQYF
cdr3_nt: TGCGCCAGCAGCCAAGGGTACGGGTCCTACGAGCAGTACTTC